Each of the 28 T cell receptor beta chains below was sequenced from the same sample in a study of blood T cells in healthy people across ages. A second PCR, run for about 6 to 12 cycles, used a sample-barcoded 5' primer plus a J-beta primer mix. TCRdb analysed the 5' RACE reads with MiXCR anew, one entry per CDR3 protein. The profile shows approximately 2,000,000 distinct CDR3 sequences, more than 35% of them singletons. The sample taken for sequencing was blood. The receptors come from a human donor in good health.

The V gene is TRBV6-5, the J gene TRBJ2-2; no firm D call. The CDR3 consists of 17 residues. Germline V lookup: CDR1 MNHEY, CDR2 SVGAGI. Trimming left V 0 bases short and J 0 bases short, with 11 bases between. The CDR3 spells CASSYSSPLSNTGELFF. Written as DNA, the CDR3 is TGTGCCAGCAGTTACTCGAGCCCCCTGTCGAACACCGGGGAGCTGTTTTTT.

This clonotype was detected ten times or more. The rearrangement joins TRBV29-1 to TRBJ2-7; a weak D match, TRBD1 (6 bases). The CDR3 sequence is 12 residues long. V was cut by 7 bases and J by 7 bases, with 17 bases left in between. The germline V gene has CDR1 SQVTM and CDR2 ANQGSEA. DNA of the CDR3: TGCAGCGGGGGGATTACAGGGAGAGAGCAGTACTTC. It specifies CSGGITGREQYF.

Only a few counts were recorded for this clonotype. The CDR3 DNA reads TGTGCCAGCAGCTCAGGACAGGAGATCAATGAGCAGTTCTTC. It encodes CASSSGQEINEQFF. This chain links TRBV7-8 with TRBJ2-1; 7 bases fit TRBD1. Per the germline V gene, CDR1 is SGHVS and CDR2 is FQNEAQ. V lost 4 bases to trimming and J lost 6 bases; unmatched junction nucleotides: 6. This CDR3 has 14 residues.

The chain couples TRBV12-3 or TRBV12-4 to TRBJ2-3, with TRBD2 matching 7 bases. Trimming at V came to 3 bases and at J to 2 bases, leaving 11 bases not matched to a gene. The CDR3 extends over 17 amino acids. The CDR3 DNA reads TGTGCCAGCAGTTTTAATGTGGAGGAGCGGGACACAGATACGCAGTATTTT. Protein: CASSFNVEERDTDTQYF.

This clonotype has a handful of counts. The V and J genes are TRBV29-1 and TRBJ1-3; unclear D gene. This CDR3 has 16 amino acids. Germline V gene sequence: CDR1 SQVTM, CDR2 ANQGSEA. V was trimmed by 0 bases and J by 2 bases, leaving 14 bases between them. Here the CDR3 reads CSVEDLHMGTGNTIYF. DNA of the CDR3: TGCAGCGTTGAAGATCTTCATATGGGGACTGGAAACACCATATATTTT.

This clonotype has just a few counts. This rearrangement joins TRBV24-1 to TRBJ1-2; 7 bases align to TRBD1. Germline V gene lookup returns CDR1 KGHDR and CDR2 SFDVKD. V was pared by 4 bases and J by 4 bases, with 8 bases of the junction left unmatched. The CDR3 length is 15 residues. The CDR3 DNA reads TGTGCCACCAGTGAAGGGACAGCATCCACCTATGGCTACACCTTC. Its protein product is CATSEGTASTYGYTF.

V is TRBV28 and J is TRBJ1-2; a weak D match, TRBD1 (6 bases). Germline V gene lookup returns CDR1 MDHEN and CDR2 SYDVKM. The germline V and J ends were trimmed by 5 bases and 8 bases, with 15 bases remaining between them. There are 13 residues in the CDR3. DNA for the CDR3: TGTGCCAGCAGTGGGAACAGGGTATACGGCTACACCTTC. Its protein product is CASSGNRVYGYTF.

On this clonotype itself: One end of the junction varies from germline; a read error may be responsible. V and J are TRBV7-9 and TRBJ2-1; possibly TRBD1 or TRBD2 for D (5 bases each). The CDR3 extends over 17 amino acids. CDR1 is SEHNR and CDR2 is FQNEAQ in the germline V gene (reference sequence). The CDR3 protein is CASRDRIGTERYNERFF. For the CDR3, the DNA is TGTGCCAGCCGAGATAGGATCGGGACGGAGAGATACAATGAGCGGTTCTTC.

The sample holds many counts of this clonotype. This chain joins TRBV6-4 and TRBJ2-3, with 7 bases identical to TRBD2. The CDR3 spans 17 residues. J was trimmed by 0 bases and V by 10 bases; bases with no gene match: 16. CDR1 is MRHNA and CDR2 is SNTAGT in the germline V gene. CDR3 in amino acids: CATCPSPLATSTDTQYF. DNA of the CDR3: TGTGCCACCTGTCCCTCACCACTAGCGACTAGCACAGATACGCAGTATTTT.

This clonotype was seen only a few times. The CDR3 loop is CASSTRLAVYNEQFF. In DNA form, the CDR3 reads TGCGCCAGCAGCACTCGACTAGCGGTTTACAATGAGCAGTTCTTC. The rearrangement uses TRBV4-3 and TRBJ2-1; 9 bases are a match to TRBD2. The V segment lost 5 bases and the J segment 4 bases; nucleotides outside the gene matches: 6. CDR1 LGHNA and CDR2 YSLEER come from the germline V gene. The CDR3 is 15 amino acids.

Remarks on this clonotype: Germline is not matched at one junction end, which may reflect a read error. The chain recombines TRBV29-1 with TRBJ1-3; the D gene is possibly TRBD1 (6 bases). The CDR3 spans 15 residues. Germline CDR1 SQVTM, CDR2 ANQGSEA. The CDR3 nucleotides are TGCAGTGTTGAAGAGGGGGACATCTCTGGAAACACCATATATTTT. It yields the protein CSVEEGDISGNTIYF.

This clonotype appeared a few times. The chain combines TRBV29-1 with TRBJ2-3, with D hard to call. The CDR3 covers 13 residues. The germline V gene encodes CDR1 SQVTM and CDR2 ANQGSEA. Trimming left V 4 bases short and J 5 bases short, with 13 bases between. For the CDR3, the DNA is TGCAGCGTTGGGATCTCGTCCCGAGATACGCAGTATTTT. Protein: CSVGISSRDTQYF.

The chain links TRBV20-1 to TRBJ2-1; perhaps D is TRBD1 or TRBD2 (6 bases each). Per the germline V gene, CDR1 is DFQATT and CDR2 is SNEGSKA (reference sequence). CDR3 size: 20 residues. The V and J ends lost 2 bases and 0 bases respectively, with 26 bases between them. Here the CDR3 reads CSARPLLTRGVLSSYNEQFF. As DNA, the CDR3 is TGCAGTGCTAGACCCCTCTTAACGAGGGGGGTATTAAGCTCCTACAATGAGCAGTTCTTC.

This clonotype was found many times. CDR3 sequence (DNA): TGCAGTGCTAGAGGGTCGGGTCCCTACGAGCAGTACTTC. This translates into CSARGSGPYEQYF. The chain combines TRBV20-1 with TRBJ2-7; D remains unclear. This CDR3 spans 13 amino acids. CDR1 and CDR2 (germline): DFQATT, SNEGSKA (reference sequence). V gave up 1 base and J gave up 2 bases, with 9 bases separating them.

In this sample, this clonotype turned up a few times. This sequence joins TRBV6-2 or TRBV6-3 and TRBJ2-7; D is perhaps TRBD2 (5 bases). Trimming cost V 5 bases and J 10 bases, with 18 bases left between them. The CDR3 has 13 amino acids. Germline V lookup: CDR1 MNHEY, CDR2 SVGEGT. Here the CDR3 reads CASSPGSYTRQYF. The CDR3 nucleotides are TGTGCCAGCAGTCCGGGAAGTTATACGAGACAGTACTTC.

The chain joins TRBV6-2 or TRBV6-3 to TRBJ2-4, with 8 nucleotides matching TRBD1. The closer fit of TRBJ2-7 to the DNA end suggests the J call may be wrong. The CDR3 covers 15 residues. Germline lookup yields CDR1 MNHEY and CDR2 SVGEGT. The CDR3 DNA sequence: TGTGCCAGCATCCAAGAGCGGACAGGGACCTACGAGCAGTACTTC. This codes for CASIQERTGTYEQYF.

The rearrangement links TRBV4-1 to TRBJ2-7; the match to TRBD2 covers 10 bases. The CDR3 sequence is 16 residues long. Trimming cost V 3 bases and J 1 base; bases outside gene matches: 6. Germline V CDR1 and CDR2: MGHRA, YSYEKL. The CDR3 bases are TGCGCCAGCAGCCACGACCCTAGCGGGGGTTCCTACGAGCAGTACTTC. Protein product: CASSHDPSGGSYEQYF.

This clonotype was detected ten times or more. The rearrangement links TRBV29-1 to TRBJ2-5; 7 nucleotides align to TRBD2. CDR3 length: 13 amino acids. Germline CDR1 is SQVTM and CDR2 is ANQGSEA. V shed 6 bases and J 3 bases; nucleotides not matched to a gene: 7. The CDR3 sequence is CSVTLAAKETQYF. The CDR3 DNA sequence: TGCAGCGTGACCCTAGCGGCAAAAGAGACCCAGTACTTC.

This clonotype was counted a few times. The J gene is TRBJ2-7, the V gene TRBV20-1; 8 nucleotides line up with TRBD2. This CDR3 is built from 14 residues. The germline CDR1 and CDR2 sequences are DFQATT and SNEGSKA (reference sequence). Trimming cost V 0 bases and J 3 bases; bases outside gene matches: 4. Written as DNA, the CDR3 is TGCAGTGCTAGAGATCGGGGGGGTCACTACGAGCAGTACTTC. Translating gives CSARDRGGHYEQYF.

With respect to this clonotype: Germline and junction disagree at one end, which may indicate a read error. The J gene is TRBJ2-5, the V gene TRBV2, with 9 bases that match TRBD1. In germline, CDR1 is SNHLY, CDR2 FYNNEI. This CDR3 is 15 amino acids long. CDR3 sequence: CASSPGTGHQDTQYF. DNA for the CDR3: TGTGCCAGCAGCCCCGGGACAGGGCATCAAGACACCCAGTACTTC.

The V gene is TRBV25-1, the J gene TRBJ1-5, with a possible D match to TRBD1 (6 bases). CDR1 MGHDK and CDR2 SYGVNS come from the germline V gene. The V end was cut by 4 bases, the J end by 2 bases, with 12 bases between. This CDR3 is built from 15 residues. The CDR3 DNA reads as TGTGCCAGCAGTGTGGGGGGGCGAGGCAATCAGCCCCAGCATTTT. Residues: CASSVGGRGNQPQHF.

The CDR3 DNA sequence: TGCGCCAGCAGCGCAAACAGGGGAGAGTATGAGCAGTTCTTC. This gives the protein CASSANRGEYEQFF. V gene TRBV4-1 combines with J gene TRBJ2-1; 7 bases align to TRBD1. Germline V gene sequence: CDR1 MGHRA, CDR2 YSYEKL. This CDR3 contains 14 residues. V gave up 5 bases and J gave up 8 bases; unmatched junction bases: 9.

CDR3 DNA sequence: TGCAGTGCTAGAGAGGGCGGGACACAAACCTACGAGCAGTACTTC. Translation gives CSAREGGTQTYEQYF. The V gene is TRBV20-1, the J gene TRBJ2-7, with D perhaps given as TRBD1 or TRBD2 (6 bases each). The CDR3 is 15 amino acids. The V end lost 0 bases, the J end lost 2 bases, and 14 bases lay between the germline ends. From germline, CDR1 is DFQATT and CDR2 SNEGSKA (reference sequence).

There are a few counts of this clonotype. For the CDR3, the DNA is TGTGCCAGCAGCTTAGGAGGGACAGGGCCGACAATCTACGAGCAGTACTTC. Translation: CASSLGGTGPTIYEQYF. The chain couples TRBV7-9 to TRBJ2-7; TRBD1 aligns across 9 bases. Losses at the gene ends were 1 base for V and 3 bases for J; bases not matched to a gene: 10. Germline V CDR1 and CDR2: SEHNR, FQNEAQ (reference sequence). The CDR3 is made up of 17 amino acids.

In this sample, this clonotype turned up many times. The chain has TRBV5-1 and TRBJ1-2, with 7 bases identical to TRBD1. Germline loops: CDR1 SGHRS, CDR2 YFSETQ. The J segment lost 7 bases and the V segment lost 4 bases, leaving 7 bases of the junction unmatched. The CDR3 is 13 amino acids. The CDR3 region has the DNA TGCGCCAGCAGCCGCGACAGGGACGGTGGCTACACCTTC. As protein: CASSRDRDGGYTF.

The J gene is TRBJ2-1, the V gene TRBV7-2, with D tentatively TRBD1 (6 bases). This CDR3 comprises 15 residues. CDR1 is SGHTA and CDR2 is FQGNSA in the germline V gene. Trimming shortened V by 0 bases and J by 7 bases, and 13 bases separated the two germline ends. The CDR3 DNA sequence: TGTGCCAGCAGCTTAGCGGGGTCCAGGGGAAATGAGCAGTTCTTC. It encodes CASSLAGSRGNEQFF.

With respect to this clonotype: The junction departs from the called germline gene at one end, perhaps through a read error. The rearrangement uses TRBV2 and TRBJ1-2; perhaps TRBD1 as D (5 bases). Germline V gene data show CDR1 as SNHLY and CDR2 as FYNNEI. This CDR3 contains 14 residues. CDR3 bases: TGTGCCAGCAGTGTCAGCAGGGCTAACTATGGCAACACCTTC. It translates to CASSVSRANYGNTF.

V and J are TRBV7-3 and TRBJ2-7; 15 bases map to TRBD2. Per germline, CDR1 SGHTA and CDR2 FQGTGA. This CDR3 has 15 amino acids. V dropped 5 bases and J dropped 9; count of bases not matched to a gene: 8. The CDR3 loop is CASSPSGTSGGRQYF. The CDR3 DNA follows: TGTGCCAGCAGCCCCTCCGGGACTAGCGGGGGGCGGCAGTACTTC.